The count of the clone carrying this T cell receptor beta chain is one. Its specificity is unknown. The CDR3 covers 16 residues. V gave up 0 bases and J gave up 3 bases; unmatched junction bases: 7. Germline V CDR1 and CDR2: LGHNA, YNFKEQ. The entry originates in a study of cytomegalovirus exposure and HLA in healthy donors. Study observations and caveats: Later analysis found that TCR beta chains associated with HLA were more clonally expanded than other, equally common chains. In a later analysis, TCR beta V- and J-gene trimming showed a link to a missense DCLRE1C variant. Confirmation was obtained in vitro that a few CMV-associated chains are specific for CMV antigens.

Amplification used 60 Vbeta primers and 13 Jbeta primers. Produced via immunoSEQ multiplex PCR; TCRdb's table is partial and in-frame only. The sample holds 100,000 to 150,000 clones, roughly 68% seen once. V is TRBV4-2 and J is TRBJ2-7, with 8 bases matching TRBD2. The sample comprised PBMCs. This receptor was obtained from a woman between 50 and 59 years old in good health and CMV-seropositive. The CDR3 coding sequence is TGTGCCAGCAGCCAAGATACCGGAGCGGGGGTCTACGAGCAGTACTTC. Amino acids: CASSQDTGAGVYEQYF.